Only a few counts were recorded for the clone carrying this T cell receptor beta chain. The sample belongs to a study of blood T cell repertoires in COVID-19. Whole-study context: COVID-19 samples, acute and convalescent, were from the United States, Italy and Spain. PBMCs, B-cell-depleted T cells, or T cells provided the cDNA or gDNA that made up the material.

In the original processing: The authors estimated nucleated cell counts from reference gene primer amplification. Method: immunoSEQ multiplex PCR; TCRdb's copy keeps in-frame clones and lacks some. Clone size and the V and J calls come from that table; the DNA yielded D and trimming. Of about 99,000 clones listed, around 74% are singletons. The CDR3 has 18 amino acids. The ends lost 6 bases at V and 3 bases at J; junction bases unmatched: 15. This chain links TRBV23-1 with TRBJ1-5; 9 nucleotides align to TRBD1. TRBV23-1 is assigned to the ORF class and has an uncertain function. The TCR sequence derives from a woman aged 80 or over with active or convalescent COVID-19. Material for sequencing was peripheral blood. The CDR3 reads CASRDTGGAFRFNQPQHF. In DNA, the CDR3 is TGCGCCAGCAGAGATACAGGGGGCGCATTTAGGTTCAATCAGCCCCAGCATTTT.